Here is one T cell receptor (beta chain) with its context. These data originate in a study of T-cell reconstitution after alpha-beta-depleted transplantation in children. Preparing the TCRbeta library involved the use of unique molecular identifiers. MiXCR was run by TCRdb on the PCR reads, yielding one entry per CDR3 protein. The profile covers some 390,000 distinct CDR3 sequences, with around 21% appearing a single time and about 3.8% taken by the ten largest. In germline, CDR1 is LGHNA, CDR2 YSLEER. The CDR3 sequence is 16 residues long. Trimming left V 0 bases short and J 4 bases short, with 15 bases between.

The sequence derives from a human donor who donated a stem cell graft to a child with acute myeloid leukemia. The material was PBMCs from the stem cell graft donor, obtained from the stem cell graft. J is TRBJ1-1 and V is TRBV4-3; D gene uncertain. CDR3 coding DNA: TGCGCCAGCAGCCAAGATATAGGGCTCAAACTCACTGAAGCTTTCTTT. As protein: CASSQDIGLKLTEAFF.